This TCR beta chain was observed in a study of T cell responses to AZD1222 COVID-19 vaccine (dated by TCRdb to about 2021). Describing the broader study: AZD1222 recipients given second doses at about 4 weeks or at about 12 weeks were pooled, since spike-specific TCR depth and breadth were not found to differ between the two schedules. A total of around 240 trial participants underwent TCR sequencing, of whom around 200 received two doses of AZD1222 and around 25 received two doses of the MenACWY control vaccine. Trial participants were enrolled into age subgroups of 18-55, 56-69 and 70-plus years, which contained approximately 150, 30 and 60 TCR-sequenced participants, respectively.

The time point tag for this specimen amounts to: baseline before first vaccination. The vaccinee samples were drawn from two UK trials, COV001 and COV002, one of which was a single-blind randomized controlled phase 2/3 trial testing AZD1222 (ChAdOx1 nCoV-19) in healthy adults. For TCRbeta chain sequencing, PBMC samples from trial participants were taken at day 0 and at day 28 after the second dose. The CDR3 regions of human TCRbeta chains were analyzed by immunosequencing. The original pipeline was this. Repertoire TCRs were checked for matches against a reference library of SARS-CoV-2-specific TCRs that had been generated using the MIRA antigen-specificity platform. Breadth meant the fraction of unique TCRs that were SARS-CoV-2-associated, whereas depth meant the fraction of total T cells that were SARS-CoV-2-associated. Each spike-specific TCR was assigned to its reactive spike region and to a CD4 or CD8 class using the MIRA data. Log10-transformed breadth and depth values were compared by one-way ANOVA with Sidak's multiple comparisons tests. TCRdb stores this immuneACCESS table with in-frame sequences only. Part of the clones is absent; in the studies checked, under half of the shortfall reflects unresolved V genes, and no reason is known for the rest. That table furnishes V, J and clone size, whereas the DNA furnished D and trimming. The sample yields around 120,000 clones; 92% were counted once. The ten biggest clones cover around 1.2% of the sample.

For this clone: Its binding antigen is unknown. Nothing much larger sits one base from this clone, and base qualities are not available.

The CDR3 has 13 amino acids, counting the end cysteine and phenylalanine. The sequence is cut down to CDR3 DNA, 39 bases in frame from base 1. The germline V gene gives CDR1 as MNHEY and CDR2 as SVGAGI. V is pared back by 0 bases and J by 6 bases, with 8 bases lying between the germline termini. Study-wide conclusions, independent of this receptor: The 56-69-year group was small, and its depth increase did not reach significance, likely because of low power. Most participants were white British and females outnumbered males, and the authors suggested that clonal diversity may have been underestimated. Conclusions about previously exposed vaccinees were limited because only six or seven AZD1222 recipients were SARS-CoV-2 seropositive at baseline. Reportedly, almost half of the unique spike-specific TCRs recognized epitopes lying outside the regions that are mutated in the B.1.351 and B.1.1.7 variants. CD4 TCRs associated with the vaccine covered the entire spike protein, and the dominant responses were in regions 160-218 and 743-854. A significant rise in spike-specific TCR breadth and depth was observed after two AZD1222 doses relative to day 0 and relative to MenACWY recipients. Because no day 14 peak-response samples were available, the repertoires could be characterized only after the peak T cell response.

The rearranged chain carries TRBV6-5 and TRBJ1-2; a confident D gene designation cannot be given. The source is an adult in good health. Sequencing was performed on peripheral blood, taken on day 0 of AZD1222 vaccination. Here the CDR3 is given as CASSYSFQDGYTF. The sequence in DNA is TGTGCCAGCAGTTACTCGTTTCAGGATGGCTACACCTTC.